Below, one T cell receptor (beta chain) is given with its context. Its cognate antigen has yet to be identified. The sample holds no much larger clone one base away, and base qualities are not on file. Relative to germline, V is 4 bases shorter and J is 0 bases shorter, with 13 bases between their ends. Its CDR3 holds 15 amino acids, cysteine through phenylalanine. The sequence is cut down to CDR3 DNA, 45 bases in frame from base 1. The germline V gene yields MDHEN for CDR1 and SYDVKM for CDR2. The data were taken from a study of T cell responses to AZD1222 COVID-19 vaccine (dated by TCRdb to the early 2020s). Study-wide context: TCR sequencing covered about 230 trial participants: nearly 210 given two doses of AZD1222 and around 26 given two doses of MenACWY control vaccine. Trial participants were enrolled into age subgroups of 18-55, 56-69 and 70-plus years, which contained 148, 28 and 57 TCR-sequenced participants, respectively. Here is what the overall study found, with its caveats: Spike-specific TCR breadth and depth rose significantly after two AZD1222 doses compared with day 0 and with MenACWY recipients. Epitopes outside the regions mutated in the B.1.351 and B.1.1.7 variants were reportedly recognized by nearly half of the unique spike-specific TCRs. CD4 TCRs associated with the vaccine covered the entire spike protein, and the dominant responses were in regions 160-218 and 743-854. No day 14 peak-response samples were available, so repertoires were characterized only after the peak T cell response. In the small 56-69-year group, the increase in depth fell short of significance, most likely because of low power. Conclusions about previously exposed vaccinees were limited because only a handful of AZD1222 recipients were SARS-CoV-2 seropositive at baseline. Most participants were white British and females outnumbered males, and the authors suggested that clonal diversity may have been underestimated.

In light of the paper, this sample's time point label describes: about 28 days (+/-7) after the second vaccine dose. Because spike-specific TCR depth and breadth did not differ between the two schedules, AZD1222 recipients who got a second dose at roughly 4 weeks were pooled with those who got a second dose at roughly 12 weeks. Vaccinee samples were obtained from the UK trials COV001 and COV002, which included a single-blind randomized controlled phase 2/3 trial of AZD1222 (ChAdOx1 nCoV-19) in healthy adults. For TCRbeta chain sequencing, PBMC samples from trial participants were taken at day 0 and at day 28 after the second dose. The CDR3 regions of human TCRbeta chains were subjected to immunosequencing. Per the original workflow: Repertoire TCRs were checked for matches against a reference library of SARS-CoV-2-specific TCRs that had been generated using the MIRA antigen-specificity platform. Breadth was defined as the fraction of unique TCRs that were SARS-CoV-2-associated, and depth was defined as the fraction of total T cells that were SARS-CoV-2-associated. Using the MIRA data, each spike-specific TCR was assigned both to the spike region to which the TCR was reactive and to a CD4 or CD8 class. Log10-transformed breadth and depth values were compared by one-way ANOVA with Sidak's multiple comparisons tests. The clones in this table, taken by TCRdb from immuneACCESS, are in-frame only. Not every clone is retained; where verified, under half of the shortfall comes from an unresolved V gene, and the cause of the rest is unknown. V, J and clone size are those of that table, while D and trimming were read from the DNA. The sample yields roughly 120,000 clones; around 90% were counted once. The ten largest clones capture 3.5% to 4% of the sample.

The sample in question was peripheral blood, obtained 28 days after the second AZD1222 dose. The chain employs TRBV28 and TRBJ2-7; the D segment could be TRBD1, given 5 matching bases. The clonotype comes from an adult who received the AZD1222 COVID-19 vaccine. DNA sequence: TGTGCCAGCAGTTCTACAGGTGCAAACTCCTACGAGCAGTACTTC. This codes for CASSSTGANSYEQYF.